The 31 T cell receptor beta chains below were found in one sample sequenced in a study of cytomegalovirus exposure and HLA in healthy donors. Researchers ran the PCR with 60 Vbeta and 13 Jbeta primers. Here immunoSEQ multiplex PCR was the method, and the copy in TCRdb shows in-frame clones only, minus some. The sample has 150,000 or so clones, 70% to 90% seen once. The sequenced material came from PBMCs. These receptor sequences come from a man younger than 35 in good health and CMV-seropositive.

J is TRBJ2-7 and V is TRBV7-9, with a weak D call TRBD2 (5 bases). The V end lost 4 bases, the J end lost 2 bases, and 15 bases lay between the germline ends. This CDR3 has 15 residues. The germline V gene encodes CDR1 SEHNR and CDR2 FQNEAQ (reference sequence). The CDR3 nucleotides read TGTGCCAGCAGCTCCGGACTCTATGCGCCCTACGAGCAGTACTTC. Protein: CASSSGLYAPYEQYF.

The rearrangement joins TRBV18 to TRBJ1-3; tentative D call: TRBD1 (6 bases). The CDR3 sequence is 15 residues long. CDR1 and CDR2 from the germline V gene are KGHSH and LQKENI. V lost 5 bases to trimming and J lost 0 bases, with 11 bases between them. The CDR3 here is CASSATGASGNTIYF. CDR3 DNA: TGTGCCAGCTCAGCGACAGGCGCCTCTGGAAACACCATATATTTT.

This clone was picked up one time. The V gene is TRBV10-3, the J gene TRBJ1-6, with D possibly TRBD1 on 6 matching bases. CDR1 is ENHRY and CDR2 is SYGVKD in the germline V gene. V lost 5 bases to trimming and J lost 4 bases, with 18 bases between them. There are 17 residues in the CDR3. CDR3: CAISHRWGGGYNSPLHF. CDR3 coding DNA: TGTGCCATCAGTCACCGATGGGGGGGCGGTTATAATTCACCCCTCCACTTT.

This chain uses TRBV19 with TRBJ2-2, with 10 nucleotides matching TRBD2. This CDR3 is built from 15 residues. The trim removed 4 bases at V and 7 bases at J, leaving 6 bases unmatched. Germline V gene data show CDR1 as LNHDA and CDR2 as SQIVND (reference sequence). In nucleotides, the CDR3 is TGTGCCAGTAGTAGTAGCGGGGGGACCGTCGGGGAGCTGTTTTTT. It codes for CASSSSGGTVGELFF.

V gene TRBV9 combines with J gene TRBJ2-6; 9 bases line up with TRBD1. Germline loops: CDR1 SGDLS, CDR2 YYNGEE. The V gene end was trimmed by 0 bases and the J gene end by 1 base; junction bases not matched to a gene: 11. The CDR3 is 20 amino acids. CDR3 sequence: CASSVVGAGQGISGANVLTF. CDR3 DNA sequence: TGTGCCAGCAGCGTAGTTGGCGCGGGACAGGGAATATCTGGGGCCAACGTCCTGACTTTC. Together with reference TRBV9 and TRBJ2-6, the CDR3 gives the full variable domain: DSGVTQTPKHLITATGQRVTLRCSPRSGDLSVYWYQQSLDQGLQFLIQYYNGEERAKGNILERFSAQQFPDLHSELNLSSLELGDSALYFCASSVVGAGQGISGANVLTFGAGSRLTVL.

This chain connects TRBV6-1 to TRBJ1-5; a weak D match, TRBD1 (6 bases). Germline V gives CDR1 MNHNS, CDR2 SASEGT. V was trimmed by 3 bases and J by 5 bases, leaving 11 bases between them. The CDR3 extends over 14 amino acids. This CDR3 is CASSETTGYQPQHF. CDR3 DNA sequence: TGTGCCAGCAGTGAGACAACAGGGTATCAGCCCCAGCATTTT.

The chain carries TRBV7-2 and TRBJ2-1, with TRBD2 matching 9 bases. V shed 2 bases, J shed 7 bases, and the junction held 9 bases outside the gene matches. This CDR3 is 16 amino acids long. The V gene's germline CDR1 is SGHTA and CDR2 FQGNSA. Written as DNA, the CDR3 is TGTGCCAGCAGCTTACAAGCGGGGGGCAGGGTAAATGAGCAGTTCTTC. As protein: CASSLQAGGRVNEQFF.

The chain couples TRBV2 to TRBJ1-4; a weak D match, TRBD1 (6 bases). CDR1 is SNHLY and CDR2 is FYNNEI in the germline V gene. There are 14 residues in the CDR3. V lost 5 bases and J 8 bases, leaving 15 bases between the germline ends. The CDR3 sequence is CASSSQGPVEKLFF. The CDR3 DNA reads TGTGCCAGCAGTTCCCAGGGGCCGGTCGAAAAACTGTTTTTT.

The genes are TRBV12-5 and TRBJ2-2; 10 bases are a match to TRBD2. Germline-derived CDR1 and CDR2 are LGHNT and FRNRAP. V trimming: 0 bases; J trimming: 3 bases; junction bases outside the gene matches: 1. CDR3 length equals 16 residues. CDR3 coding DNA: TGTGCTAGTGGTTTGGTAGCGGGGGGGTACACCGGGGAGCTGTTTTTT. This sequence encodes CASGLVAGGYTGELFF.

The gene calls are TRBV6-1 and TRBJ2-5; TRBD2 might be the D (7 bases). Near its end, the DNA agrees better with TRBJ2-7, so the J call may be wrong. Per germline, CDR1 MNHNS and CDR2 SASEGT. This CDR3 spans 14 amino acids. The CDR3 region is CASTTGGHFYEQYF. For the CDR3, the DNA is TGTGCCAGCACTACGGGGGGACACTTCTACGAGCAGTACTTC.

V usage is TRBV10-2 and J usage is TRBJ2-7; perhaps TRBD2 as D (7 bases). Germline V lookup: CDR1 WSHSY, CDR2 SAAADI. V lost 7 bases, J lost 5 bases, and 12 bases lay in between. The CDR3 contains 12 residues. CDR3 nucleotide sequence: TGCGCCAGCAAACAGGGAGGGGACGAGCAGTACTTC. Amino acid sequence: CASKQGGDEQYF.

The gene calls are TRBV27 and TRBJ1-2; D is uncertain. CDR1 and CDR2 from the germline V gene are MNHEY and SMNVEV (reference sequence). The CDR3 has 15 amino acids. V shed 0 bases and J shed 5 bases, with 13 bases lying between them. The CDR3 nucleotides are TGTGCCAGCAGTTTATCGGCAGGCGGGTGGTATGGCTACACCTTC. Protein sequence: CASSLSAGGWYGYTF.

The CDR3 loop is CASSVGAGGLPGETQYF. Here the CDR3 DNA reads TGTGCCAGCAGCGTTGGGGCGGGGGGGCTGCCAGGGGAGACCCAGTACTTC. The genes are TRBV9 and TRBJ2-5, with 9 bases aligning to TRBD2. V lost 2 bases to trimming and J lost 5 bases; unmatched junction nucleotides: 13. The CDR3 extends over 17 amino acids. Germline CDR1 is SGDLS and CDR2 is YYNGEE.

The chain carries TRBV7-3 and TRBJ2-1, with D perhaps matching TRBD2 (6 bases). The germline V gene has CDR1 SGHTA and CDR2 FQGTGA. V gave up 2 bases and J gave up 4 bases, with 12 bases separating them. The CDR3 loop spans 15 amino acids. CDR3 coding DNA: TGTGCCAGCAGCTTAGCGGGGCCCCTTTACAATGAGCAGTTCTTC. Residues: CASSLAGPLYNEQFF.

The rearrangement links TRBV2 to TRBJ1-2; 8 bases are shared with TRBD1. The CDR3 length is 13 residues. Germline CDR1 reads SNHLY; CDR2 reads FYNNEI. The V and J ends lost 10 bases and 6 bases, in that order; junction bases with no gene match: 10. CDR3 DNA sequence: TGTGCCACCCAGGGCCAGGGGGCGAATGGCTACACCTTC. Protein sequence: CATQGQGANGYTF.

J is TRBJ2-3 and V is TRBV6-4; the match to TRBD2 covers 10 bases. V trimming: 8 bases; J trimming: 0 bases; junction bases outside the gene matches: 17. The CDR3 consists of 19 residues. In germline, CDR1 is MRHNA, CDR2 SNTAGT. The CDR3 DNA reads TGTGCCAGCGGGGTAAGCGGGGGGGCCTTGATATCTAGCACAGATACGCAGTATTTT. Its protein is CASGVSGGALISSTDTQYF.

This chain connects TRBV6-5 to TRBJ1-5, with TRBD1 matching 7 bases. CDR1 and CDR2 (germline): MNHEY, SVGAGI. J was trimmed by 8 bases and V by 6 bases; bases with no gene match: 7. CDR3 size: 13 residues. In DNA, the CDR3 is TGTGCCAGCAGCCCTGACAGGGAGGAGCCCCAGCATTTT. Residues: CASSPDREEPQHF.

The chain recombines TRBV7-9 with TRBJ2-7; 8 bases align to TRBD1. Germline trimming cut 3 bases from V and 4 bases from J; bases unmatched to any gene: 5. The CDR3 length is 14 residues. In germline, CDR1 is SEHNR, CDR2 FQNEAQ (reference sequence). The CDR3 nucleotides read TGTGCCAGCAGCTTGGGCAGGGGGCAATACGAGCAGTACTTC. Protein product: CASSLGRGQYEQYF.

The V gene is TRBV30, the J gene TRBJ1-1, with TRBD1 matching over 9 bases. CDR1 and CDR2 (germline): GTSNPN, SVGIG (reference sequence). The CDR3 loop spans 15 amino acids. V lost 1 base to trimming and J lost 4 bases; unmatched junction nucleotides: 7. The DNA for the CDR3 is TGTGCCTGGAGTGGAGGACAGGGGATCGGCACTGAAGCTTTCTTT. Translated, it gives CAWSGGQGIGTEAFF.

This clone turned up a few times. The CDR3 sequence is CASSERLALLEQYF. In DNA, the CDR3 is TGCGCCAGCAGTGAGAGACTAGCGCTCCTCGAGCAGTACTTC. V and J are TRBV10-2 and TRBJ2-7; TRBD2 matches at 8 bases. The germline CDR1 and CDR2 sequences are WSHSY and SAAADI. The CDR3 is 14 amino acids. The V segment lost 2 bases and the J segment 6 bases; nucleotides outside the gene matches: 6.

V gene TRBV2 combines with J gene TRBJ2-5; D possibly corresponds to TRBD1 (6 bases). The J call is doubtful: the DNA matches TRBJ2-7 better. Germline V CDR1 and CDR2: SNHLY, FYNNEI. The CDR3 has 13 residues. DNA for the CDR3: TGTGCCAGCAGTGCCCAGGGGATAAACGAGCAGTACTTC. Translation gives CASSAQGINEQYF.

The chain employs TRBV6-5 and TRBJ1-1; possibly TRBD1 for D (5 bases). The germline V gene has CDR1 MNHEY and CDR2 SVGAGI. V dropped 5 bases and J dropped 1 base, with 8 bases sitting between them. This CDR3 is 13 amino acids long. The CDR3 DNA reads as TGTGCCAGCAGTGGGGCGGCGAACACTGAAGCTTTCTTT. Its protein product is CASSGAANTEAFF.

The rearrangement links TRBV2 to TRBJ2-7; a weak D match, TRBD2 (5 bases). Germline V gene sequence: CDR1 SNHLY, CDR2 FYNNEI. The V gene lost 0 bases and the J gene lost 4 bases, with 16 bases spanning the gap. The CDR3 consists of 16 residues. The CDR3: CASSEALHGVRYEQYF. In DNA, the CDR3 is TGTGCCAGCAGTGAAGCGCTTCACGGGGTTAGGTACGAGCAGTACTTC.

The table lists this clone with a few counts. The rearrangement joins TRBV6-5 to TRBJ1-6, with 8 bases fitting TRBD1. The CDR3 spans 14 residues. V shed 6 bases, J shed 14 bases, and the junction held 12 bases outside the gene matches. Germline V gene lookup returns CDR1 MNHEY and CDR2 SVGAGI. The CDR3 nucleotides are TGTGCCAGCAGCCAGCAGGACAGGGACCTCACCCTCCACTTT. Protein product: CASSQQDRDLTLHF.

The chain uses TRBV6-1 and TRBJ2-5, with D perhaps TRBD2 (7 bases). The J call may be in error: the DNA end matches TRBJ2-7 better. Germline-derived CDR1 and CDR2 are MNHNS and SASEGT. This CDR3 is built from 19 residues. The CDR3 loop reads CASSEGPRGSGGAPYEQYF. CDR3 bases: TGTGCCAGCAGTGAAGGGCCCCGAGGAAGTGGGGGGGCCCCCTACGAGCAGTACTTC.

The V and J genes are TRBV16 and TRBJ1-1; the match to TRBD1 covers 7 bases. CDR1 KGHSY and CDR2 FQNENV come from the germline V gene. The CDR3 sequence is 14 residues long. V trimming: 7 bases; J trimming: 3 bases; junction bases outside the gene matches: 8. The CDR3 sequence: CASTKGGKDTEAFF. Written as DNA, the CDR3 is TGTGCCAGCACCAAAGGGGGCAAGGACACTGAAGCTTTCTTT.

V is TRBV7-9 and J is TRBJ1-4; D is uncertain. The ends were cut back, 0 bases at V and 5 bases at J, with 10 bases in the middle. Germline-derived CDR1 and CDR2 are SEHNR and FQNEAQ (reference sequence). The CDR3 is made up of 15 amino acids. CDR3 region: CASSLAVTKNEKLFF. The CDR3 DNA is TGTGCCAGCAGCTTAGCAGTCACAAAAAATGAAAAACTGTTTTTT.

The chain joins TRBV19 to TRBJ1-1; D not resolved. Germline CDR1 reads LNHDA; CDR2 reads SQIVND (reference sequence). The CDR3 has 15 amino acids. Trimming removed 7 bases at V and 0 bases at J, with 15 bases between. Here the CDR3 DNA reads TGTGCCAGTATGTTGGACTCCAGAATGAACACTGAAGCTTTCTTT. Amino acid sequence: CASMLDSRMNTEAFF.

A single count supports this clone. This chain links TRBV15 with TRBJ1-6; D is possibly TRBD1 (6 bases). The CDR3 has 16 amino acids. Germline V gene lookup returns CDR1 LNHNV and CDR2 YYDKDF (reference sequence). The germline V and J ends were trimmed by 4 bases and 7 bases, with 17 bases remaining between them. The CDR3 loop is CATSNRRGWENSPLHF. The CDR3 nucleotides are TGTGCCACCAGCAACCGCAGGGGCTGGGAAAATTCACCCCTCCACTTT.

This chain uses TRBV2 with TRBJ1-2; 7 bases match TRBD1. Germline CDR1 SNHLY, CDR2 FYNNEI. V lost 5 bases, J lost 9 bases, and 9 bases stayed unmatched. The CDR3 consists of 13 residues. CDR3 loop: CASSPREGASYTF. The CDR3 DNA follows: TGTGCCAGCAGTCCCCGAGAGGGGGCGAGCTACACCTTC. Supplemented by reference TRBV2 and TRBJ1-2, the full variable domain reads EPEVTQTPSHQVTQMGQEVILRCVPISNHLYFYWYRQILGQKVEFLVSFYNNEISEKSEIFDDQFSVERPDGSNFTLKIRSTKLEDSAMYFCASSPREGASYTFGSGTRLTVV.

This rearrangement joins TRBV6-1 to TRBJ2-2; 8 bases are a match to TRBD1. V trimming: 7 bases; J trimming: 6 bases; junction bases outside the gene matches: 7. The germline gives CDR1 MNHNS, CDR2 SASEGT. CDR3 length equals 14 residues. CDR3 in DNA: TGTGCCAGCATCCAGGGGGCATTCGCCGGGGAGCTGTTTTTT. Residues: CASIQGAFAGELFF.